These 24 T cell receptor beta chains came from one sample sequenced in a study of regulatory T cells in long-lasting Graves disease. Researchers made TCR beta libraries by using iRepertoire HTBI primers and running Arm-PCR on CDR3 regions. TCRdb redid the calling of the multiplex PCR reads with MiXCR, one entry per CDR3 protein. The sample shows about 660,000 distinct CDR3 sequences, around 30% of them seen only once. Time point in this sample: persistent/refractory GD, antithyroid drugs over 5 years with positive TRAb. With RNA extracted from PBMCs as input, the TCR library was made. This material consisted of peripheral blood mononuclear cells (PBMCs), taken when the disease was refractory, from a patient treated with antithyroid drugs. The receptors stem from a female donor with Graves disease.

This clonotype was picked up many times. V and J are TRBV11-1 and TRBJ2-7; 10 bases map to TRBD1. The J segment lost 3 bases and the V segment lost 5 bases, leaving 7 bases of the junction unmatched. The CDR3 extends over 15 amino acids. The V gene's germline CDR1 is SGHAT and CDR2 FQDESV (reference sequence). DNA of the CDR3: TGTGCCAGCAGCGCCCACGGGGACAGGGGCTACGAGCAGTACTTC. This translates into CASSAHGDRGYEQYF.

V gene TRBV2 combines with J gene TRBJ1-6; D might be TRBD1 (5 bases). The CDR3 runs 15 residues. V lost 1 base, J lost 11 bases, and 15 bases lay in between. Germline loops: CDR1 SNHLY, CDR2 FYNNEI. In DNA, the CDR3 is TGTGCCAGCAGTGAAGTGGTGGAGGGGCGGACACCCCTCCACTTT. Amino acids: CASSEVVEGRTPLHF. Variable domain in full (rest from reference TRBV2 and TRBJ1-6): EPEVTQTPSHQVTQMGQEVILRCVPISNHLYFYWYRQILGQKVEFLVSFYNNEISEKSEIFDDQFSVERPDGSNFTLKIRSTKLEDSAMYFCASSEVVEGRTPLHFGNGTRLTVT.

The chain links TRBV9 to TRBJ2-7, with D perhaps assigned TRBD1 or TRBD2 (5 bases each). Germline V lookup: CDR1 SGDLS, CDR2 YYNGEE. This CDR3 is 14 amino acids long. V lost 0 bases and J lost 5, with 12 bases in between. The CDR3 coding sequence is TGTGCCAGCAGCGTAGAGGGGAGAAGCCACGAGCAGTACTTC. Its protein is CASSVEGRSHEQYF.

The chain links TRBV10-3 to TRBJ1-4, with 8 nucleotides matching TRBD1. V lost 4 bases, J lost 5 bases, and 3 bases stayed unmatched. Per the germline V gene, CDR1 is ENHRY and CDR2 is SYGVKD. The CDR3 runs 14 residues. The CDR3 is CAISGGTGNEKLFF. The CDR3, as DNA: TGTGCCATCAGTGGAGGGACAGGCAATGAAAAACTGTTTTTT.

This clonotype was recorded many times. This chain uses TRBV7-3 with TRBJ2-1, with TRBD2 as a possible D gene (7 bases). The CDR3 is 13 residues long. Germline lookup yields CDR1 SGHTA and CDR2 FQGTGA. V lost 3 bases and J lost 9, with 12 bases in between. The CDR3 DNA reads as TGTGCCAGCAGCTTCGGGGGGCGGGGTGAGCAGTTCTTC. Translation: CASSFGGRGEQFF. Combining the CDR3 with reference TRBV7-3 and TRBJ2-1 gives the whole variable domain GAGVSQTPSNKVTEKGKYVELRCDPISGHTALYWYRQSLGQGPEFLIYFQGTGAADDSGLPNDRFFAVRPEGSVSTLKIQRTERGDSAVYLCASSFGGRGEQFFGPGTRLTVL.

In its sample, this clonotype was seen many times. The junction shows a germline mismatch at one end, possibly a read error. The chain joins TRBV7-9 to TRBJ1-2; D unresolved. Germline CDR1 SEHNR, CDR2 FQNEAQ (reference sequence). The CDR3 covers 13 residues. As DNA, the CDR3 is TGTGCCAGCAGCATAGACCTTAACAATGGCTACACCTTC. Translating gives CASSIDLNNGYTF.

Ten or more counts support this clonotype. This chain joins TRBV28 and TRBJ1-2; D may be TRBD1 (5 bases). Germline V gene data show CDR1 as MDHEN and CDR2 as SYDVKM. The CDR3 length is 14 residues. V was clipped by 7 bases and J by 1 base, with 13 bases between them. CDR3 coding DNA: TGTGCCAGCATGGCCGGGGGTTATAACTATGGCTACACCTTC. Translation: CASMAGGYNYGYTF.

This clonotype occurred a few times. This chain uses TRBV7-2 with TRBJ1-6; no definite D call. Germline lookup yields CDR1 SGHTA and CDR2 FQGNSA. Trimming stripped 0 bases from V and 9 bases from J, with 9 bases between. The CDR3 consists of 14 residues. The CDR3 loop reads CASSLAGLASPLHF. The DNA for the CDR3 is TGTGCCAGCAGCTTAGCAGGGTTGGCTTCACCCCTCCACTTT.

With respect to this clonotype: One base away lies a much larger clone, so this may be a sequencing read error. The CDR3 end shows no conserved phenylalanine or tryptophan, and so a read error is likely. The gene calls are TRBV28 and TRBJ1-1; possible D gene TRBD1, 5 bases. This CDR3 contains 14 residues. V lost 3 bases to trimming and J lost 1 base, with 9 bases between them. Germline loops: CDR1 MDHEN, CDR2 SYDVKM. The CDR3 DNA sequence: TGTGCCAGCAGTTTGAACAGGAAGAACACTGAAGCTTTCCTT. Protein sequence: CASSLNRKNTEAFL.

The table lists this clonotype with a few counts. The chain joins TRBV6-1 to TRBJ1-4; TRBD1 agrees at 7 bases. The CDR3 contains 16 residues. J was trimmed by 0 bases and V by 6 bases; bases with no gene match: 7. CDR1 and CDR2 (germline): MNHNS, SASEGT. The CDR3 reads CASRTRQGATNEKLFF. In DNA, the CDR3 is TGTGCCAGCAGGACACGACAGGGAGCAACTAATGAAAAACTGTTTTTT.

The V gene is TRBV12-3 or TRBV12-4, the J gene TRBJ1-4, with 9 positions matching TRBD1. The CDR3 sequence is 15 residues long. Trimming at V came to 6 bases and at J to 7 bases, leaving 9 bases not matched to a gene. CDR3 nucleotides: TGTGCCAGCAGCCCGCAGGGACAGGGTATTGAAAAACTGTTTTTT. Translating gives CASSPQGQGIEKLFF.

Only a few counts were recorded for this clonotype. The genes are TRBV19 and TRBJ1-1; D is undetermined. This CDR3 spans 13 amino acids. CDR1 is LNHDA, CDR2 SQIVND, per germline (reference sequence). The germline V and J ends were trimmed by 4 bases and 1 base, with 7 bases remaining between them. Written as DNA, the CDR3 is TGTGCCAGTAGTAGCAGGAAGAACACTGAAGCTTTCTTT. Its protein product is CASSSRKNTEAFF.

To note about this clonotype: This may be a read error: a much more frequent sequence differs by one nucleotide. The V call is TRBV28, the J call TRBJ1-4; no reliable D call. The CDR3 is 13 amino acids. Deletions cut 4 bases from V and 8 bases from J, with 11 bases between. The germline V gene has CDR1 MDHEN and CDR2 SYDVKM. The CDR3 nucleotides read TGTGCCAGCAGTTCCCCAGGCGGGGAAAAACTGTTTTTT. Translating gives CASSSPGGEKLFF. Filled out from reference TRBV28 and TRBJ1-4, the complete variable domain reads DVKVTQSSRYLVKRTGEKVFLECVQDMDHENMFWYRQDPGLGLRLIYFSYDVKMKEKGDIPEGYSVSREKKERFSLILESASTNQTSMYLCASSSPGGEKLFFGSGTQLSVL.

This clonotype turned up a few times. CDR3 DNA: TGTGCCAGCAGCCTCGGGGGGCCGATTGGCTACACCTTC. It translates to CASSLGGPIGYTF. This chain connects TRBV2 to TRBJ1-2; D perhaps matches TRBD1 (6 bases). The germline V and J ends were trimmed by 6 bases and 7 bases, with 15 bases remaining between them. Germline CDR1 SNHLY, CDR2 FYNNEI. The CDR3 totals 13 residues.

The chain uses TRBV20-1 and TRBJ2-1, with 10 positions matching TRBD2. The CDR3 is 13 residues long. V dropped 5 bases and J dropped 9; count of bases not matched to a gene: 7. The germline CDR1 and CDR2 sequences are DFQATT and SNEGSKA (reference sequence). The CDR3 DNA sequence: TGCAGTGCTTCCCCCTTAGCGGGAGGTGAGCAGTTCTTC. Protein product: CSASPLAGGEQFF.

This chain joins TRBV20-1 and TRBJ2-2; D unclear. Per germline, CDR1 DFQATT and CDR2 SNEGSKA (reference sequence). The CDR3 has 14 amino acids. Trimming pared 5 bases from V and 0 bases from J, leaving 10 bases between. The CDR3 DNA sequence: TGCAGTGCTCTACCCGCCGCGAACACCGGGGAGCTGTTTTTT. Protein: CSALPAANTGELFF.

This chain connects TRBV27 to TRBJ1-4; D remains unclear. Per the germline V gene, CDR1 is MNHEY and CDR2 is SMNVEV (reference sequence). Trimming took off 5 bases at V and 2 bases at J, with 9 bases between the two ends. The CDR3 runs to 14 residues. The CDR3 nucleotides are TGTGCCAGCAGTCCTTTGGACACTAATGAAAAACTGTTTTTT. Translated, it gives CASSPLDTNEKLFF.

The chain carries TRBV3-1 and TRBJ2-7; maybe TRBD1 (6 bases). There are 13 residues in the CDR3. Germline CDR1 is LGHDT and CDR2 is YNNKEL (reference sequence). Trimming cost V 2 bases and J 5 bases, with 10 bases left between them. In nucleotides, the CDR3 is TGTGCCAGCAGCCAACAACCAGGGGACGAGCAGTACTTC. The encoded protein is CASSQQPGDEQYF.

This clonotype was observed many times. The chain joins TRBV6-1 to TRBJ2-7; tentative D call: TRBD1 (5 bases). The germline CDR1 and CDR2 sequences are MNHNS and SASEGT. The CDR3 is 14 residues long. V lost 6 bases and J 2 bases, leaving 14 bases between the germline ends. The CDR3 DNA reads TGTGCCAGCAGACGACAGCTTTTGGCCTACGAGCAGTACTTC. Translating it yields CASRRQLLAYEQYF.

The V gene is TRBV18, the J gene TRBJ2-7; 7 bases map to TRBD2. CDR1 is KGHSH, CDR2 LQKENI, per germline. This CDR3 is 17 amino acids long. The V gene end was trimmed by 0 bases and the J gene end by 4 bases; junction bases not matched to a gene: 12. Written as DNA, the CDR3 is TGTGCCAGCTCACCACCTGGACTAGGATTGTCCTGGTACGAGCAGTACTTC. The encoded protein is CASSPPGLGLSWYEQYF. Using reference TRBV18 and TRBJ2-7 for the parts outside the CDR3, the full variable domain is NAGVMQNPRHLVRRRGQEARLRCSPMKGHSHVYWYRQLPEEGLKFMVYLQKENIIDESGMPKERFSAEFPKEGPSILRIQQVVRGDSAAYFCASSPPGLGLSWYEQYFGPGTRLTVT.

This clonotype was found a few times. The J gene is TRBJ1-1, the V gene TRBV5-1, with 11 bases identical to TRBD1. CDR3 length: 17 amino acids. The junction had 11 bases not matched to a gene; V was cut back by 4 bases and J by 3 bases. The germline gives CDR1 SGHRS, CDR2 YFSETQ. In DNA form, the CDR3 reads TGCGCCAGCAGCCCACGGGGACAGGGGGTTGGAGACACTGAAGCTTTCTTT. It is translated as CASSPRGQGVGDTEAFF.

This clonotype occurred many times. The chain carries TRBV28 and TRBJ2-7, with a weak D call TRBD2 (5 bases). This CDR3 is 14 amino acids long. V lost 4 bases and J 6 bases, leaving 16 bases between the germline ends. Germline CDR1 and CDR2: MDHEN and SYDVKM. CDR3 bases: TGTGCCAGCAGTTACCTAGCCGGGTATCCCGAGCAGTACTTC. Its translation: CASSYLAGYPEQYF.

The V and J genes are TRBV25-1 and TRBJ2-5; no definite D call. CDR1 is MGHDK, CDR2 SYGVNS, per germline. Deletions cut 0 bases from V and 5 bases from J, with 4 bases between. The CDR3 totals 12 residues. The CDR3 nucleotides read TGTGCCAGCAGTGAATATGGGGAGACCCAGTACTTC. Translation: CASSEYGETQYF.

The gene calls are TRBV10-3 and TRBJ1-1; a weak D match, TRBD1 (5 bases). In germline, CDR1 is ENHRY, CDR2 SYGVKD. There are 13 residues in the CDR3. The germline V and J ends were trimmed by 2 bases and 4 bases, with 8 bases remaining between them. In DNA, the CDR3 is TGTGCCATCAGTGAGCGGGGGGTCACTGAAGCTTTCTTT. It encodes CAISERGVTEAFF.